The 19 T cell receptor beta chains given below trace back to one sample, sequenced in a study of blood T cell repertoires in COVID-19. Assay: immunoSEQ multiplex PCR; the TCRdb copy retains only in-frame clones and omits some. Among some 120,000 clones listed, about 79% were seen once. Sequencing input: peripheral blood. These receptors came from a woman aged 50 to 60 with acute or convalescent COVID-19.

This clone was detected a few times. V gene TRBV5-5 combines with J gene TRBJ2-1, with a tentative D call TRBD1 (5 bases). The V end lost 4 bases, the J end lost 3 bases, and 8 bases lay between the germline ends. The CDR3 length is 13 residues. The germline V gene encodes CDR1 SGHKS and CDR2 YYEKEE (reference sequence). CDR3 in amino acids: CASSVDSYNEQFF. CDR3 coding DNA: TGTGCCAGCAGCGTAGACAGCTACAATGAGCAGTTCTTC.

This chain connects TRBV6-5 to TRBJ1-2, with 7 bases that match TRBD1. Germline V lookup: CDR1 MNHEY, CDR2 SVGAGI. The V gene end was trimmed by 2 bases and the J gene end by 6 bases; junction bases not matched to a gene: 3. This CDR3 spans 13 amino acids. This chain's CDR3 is CASSYVGQDGYTF. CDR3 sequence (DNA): TGTGCCAGCAGTTACGTCGGACAGGATGGCTACACCTTC.

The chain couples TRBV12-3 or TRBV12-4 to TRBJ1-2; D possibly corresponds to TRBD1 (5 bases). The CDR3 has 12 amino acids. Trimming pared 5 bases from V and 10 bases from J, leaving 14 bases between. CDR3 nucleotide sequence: TGTGCCAGCAGTCGGACAATGGTCCTCTACACCTTC. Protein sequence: CASSRTMVLYTF.

This chain's CDR3 is CASSWTGQMDTQYF. The CDR3 bases are TGCGCCAGCAGCTGGACAGGTCAGATGGATACGCAGTATTTT. The rearrangement joins TRBV5-1 to TRBJ2-3; 7 bases fit TRBD1. Germline values: CDR1 SGHRS, CDR2 YFSETQ. J lost 6 bases, V lost 3 bases, and 7 bases had no gene match. The CDR3 has 14 residues.

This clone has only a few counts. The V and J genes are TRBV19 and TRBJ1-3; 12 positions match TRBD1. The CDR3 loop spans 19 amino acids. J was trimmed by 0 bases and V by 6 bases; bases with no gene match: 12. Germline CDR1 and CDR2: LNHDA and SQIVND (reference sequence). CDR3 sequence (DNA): TGTGCCAGTAGGGAGAGAACCGGGACAGGGGGCCACTCTGGAAACACCATATATTTT. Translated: CASRERTGTGGHSGNTIYF.

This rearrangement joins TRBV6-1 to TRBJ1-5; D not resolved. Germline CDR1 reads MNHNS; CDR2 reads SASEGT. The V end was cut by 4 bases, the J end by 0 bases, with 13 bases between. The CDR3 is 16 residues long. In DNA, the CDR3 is TGTGCCAGCAGTGTGGGCCACACCTATAGCAATCAGCCCCAGCATTTT. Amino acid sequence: CASSVGHTYSNQPQHF.

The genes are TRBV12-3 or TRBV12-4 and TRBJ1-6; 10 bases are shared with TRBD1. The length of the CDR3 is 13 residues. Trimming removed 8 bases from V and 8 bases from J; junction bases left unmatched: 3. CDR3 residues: CASHGQGDSPLHF. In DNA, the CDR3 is TGTGCCAGCCATGGACAGGGGGATTCACCCCTCCACTTT.

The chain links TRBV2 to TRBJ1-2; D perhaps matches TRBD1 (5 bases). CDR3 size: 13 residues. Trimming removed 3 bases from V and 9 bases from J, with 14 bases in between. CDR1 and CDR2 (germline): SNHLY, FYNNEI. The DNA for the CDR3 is TGTGCCAGCAGTGATGGGGCAGCTCGGAGCTACACCTTC. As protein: CASSDGAARSYTF.

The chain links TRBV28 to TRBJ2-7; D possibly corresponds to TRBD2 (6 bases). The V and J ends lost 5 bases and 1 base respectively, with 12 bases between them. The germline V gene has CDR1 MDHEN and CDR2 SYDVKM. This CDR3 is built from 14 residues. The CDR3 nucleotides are TGTGCCAGCAGTCTTAGCGGAGGGTCCTACGAGCAGTACTTC. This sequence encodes CASSLSGGSYEQYF.

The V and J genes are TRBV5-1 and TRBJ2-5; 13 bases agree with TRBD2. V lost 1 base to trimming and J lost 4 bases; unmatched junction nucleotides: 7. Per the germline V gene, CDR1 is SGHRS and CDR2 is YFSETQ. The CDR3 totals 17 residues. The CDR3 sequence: CASSLTSGGAMRETQYF. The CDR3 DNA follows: TGCGCCAGCAGCTTGACTAGCGGGGGGGCCATGAGAGAGACCCAGTACTTC.

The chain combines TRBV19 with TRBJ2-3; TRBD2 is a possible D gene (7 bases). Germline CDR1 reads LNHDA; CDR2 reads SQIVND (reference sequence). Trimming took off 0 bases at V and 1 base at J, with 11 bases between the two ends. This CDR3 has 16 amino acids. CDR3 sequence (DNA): TGTGCCAGTAGTATAGATCACGGGGGGCGCACAGATACGCAGTATTTT. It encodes CASSIDHGGRTDTQYF.

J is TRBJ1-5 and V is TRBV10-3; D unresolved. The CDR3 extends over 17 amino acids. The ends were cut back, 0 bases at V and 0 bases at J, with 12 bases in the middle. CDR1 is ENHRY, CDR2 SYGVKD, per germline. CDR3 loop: CAISESGRRDSNQPQHF. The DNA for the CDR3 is TGTGCCATCAGTGAGTCCGGGCGACGGGATAGCAATCAGCCCCAGCATTTT.

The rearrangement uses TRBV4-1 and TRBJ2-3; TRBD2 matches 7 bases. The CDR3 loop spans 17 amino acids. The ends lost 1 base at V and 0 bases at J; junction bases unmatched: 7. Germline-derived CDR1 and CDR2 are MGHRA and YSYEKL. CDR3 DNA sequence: TGCGCCAGCAGCCAAGGGCCAGCGGGGTCTAGCACAGATACGCAGTATTTT. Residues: CASSQGPAGSSTDTQYF.

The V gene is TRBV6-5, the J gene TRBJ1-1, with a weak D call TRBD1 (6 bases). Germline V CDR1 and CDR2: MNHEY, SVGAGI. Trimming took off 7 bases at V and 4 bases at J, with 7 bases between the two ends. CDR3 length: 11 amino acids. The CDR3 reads CASNRVTEAFF. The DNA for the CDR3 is TGTGCCAGCAACAGGGTCACTGAAGCTTTCTTT.

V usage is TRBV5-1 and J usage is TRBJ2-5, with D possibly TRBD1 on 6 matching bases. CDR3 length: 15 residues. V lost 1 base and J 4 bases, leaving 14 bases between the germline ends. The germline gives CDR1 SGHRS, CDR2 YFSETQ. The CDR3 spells CASSLYLGAGETQYF. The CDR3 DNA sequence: TGCGCCAGCAGCTTGTATCTGGGGGCTGGAGAGACCCAGTACTTC.

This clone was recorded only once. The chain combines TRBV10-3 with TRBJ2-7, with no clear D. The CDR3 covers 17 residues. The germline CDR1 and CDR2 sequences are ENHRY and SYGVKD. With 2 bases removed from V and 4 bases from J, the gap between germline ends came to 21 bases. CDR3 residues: CAISEEGGQVSNYEQYF. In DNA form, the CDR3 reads TGTGCCATCAGTGAGGAAGGTGGGCAGGTCAGTAATTACGAGCAGTACTTC.

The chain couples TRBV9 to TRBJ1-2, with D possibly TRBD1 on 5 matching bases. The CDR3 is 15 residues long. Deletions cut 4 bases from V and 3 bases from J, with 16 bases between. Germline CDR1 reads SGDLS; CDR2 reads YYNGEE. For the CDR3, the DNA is TGTGCCAGCAGCTCCCGACTGGGGCGCGACTATGGCTACACCTTC. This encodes CASSSRLGRDYGYTF. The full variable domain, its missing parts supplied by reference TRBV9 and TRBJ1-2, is DSGVTQTPKHLITATGQRVTLRCSPRSGDLSVYWYQQSLDQGLQFLIQYYNGEERAKGNILERFSAQQFPDLHSELNLSSLELGDSALYFCASSSRLGRDYGYTFGSGTRLTVV.

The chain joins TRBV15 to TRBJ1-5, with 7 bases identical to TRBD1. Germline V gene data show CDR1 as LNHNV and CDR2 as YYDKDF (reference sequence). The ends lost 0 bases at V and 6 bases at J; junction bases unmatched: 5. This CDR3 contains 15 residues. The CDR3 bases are TGTGCCACCAGCAGAGAGGCGACAGGGATTCAGCCCCAGCATTTT. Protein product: CATSREATGIQPQHF.

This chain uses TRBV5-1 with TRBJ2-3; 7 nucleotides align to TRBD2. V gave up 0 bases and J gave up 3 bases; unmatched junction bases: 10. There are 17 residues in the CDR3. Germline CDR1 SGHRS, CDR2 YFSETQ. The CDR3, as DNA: TGCGCCAGCAGCTTGGCCTTGTCTAGCGGAGGGACAGATACGCAGTATTTT. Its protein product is CASSLALSSGGTDTQYF.